A single T cell receptor beta chain is shown here with its context. This record belongs to a study of control samples from healthy donors and cancer patients. V shed 2 bases and J shed 10 bases, with 20 bases lying between them. Germline V lookup: CDR1 LGHNT, CDR2 FRNRAP. The CDR3 covers 15 residues. Data came from immunoSEQ multiplex PCR; TCRdb stores just in-frame clones and leaves some out. The sample lists about 150,000 clones; approximately 93% were seen once. The sequence was obtained from a man aged 18 to 35 in good health. The sequenced sample was blood. V gene TRBV12-5 combines with J gene TRBJ1-2, with D maybe TRBD1 (5 bases). This CDR3 reads CASGLTTVAQLDYTF. The CDR3 DNA follows: TGTGCTAGTGGTTTGACGACAGTTGCGCAGCTTGACTACACCTTC.